This is a list of T cell receptor beta chains from one sample in a study of T cells after yellow fever vaccination. TCRdb passed the 5' RACE reads through MiXCR, listing each CDR3 protein once. The profile shows almost 600,000 distinct CDR3 sequences, approximately 13% of them singletons. Sequenced here: PBMCs, sampled on the day of the yellow fever booster vaccination. The receptor source for this set is a man between 25 and 39 years old who received the YFV17D yellow fever vaccine. Each CDR3 is given without its conserved first and last residue. Only part of the rows carry a size: once, few, many, or a class if the clone is expanded.

TRBJ2-1	TRBV30	NA	AWSRVSGEQF
TRBJ2-7	TRBV27	many	ASSLWLTGPYEQY
TRBJ2-1	TRBV5-1	NA	ASSDWTEPANEQF
TRBJ2-5	TRBV15	few	ATSRVRVAETQY
TRBJ2-7	TRBV29-1	NA	SVVAGLITYEQY
TRBJ2-1	TRBV24-1	few	ATSDSTGIMGEQF
TRBJ2-7	TRBV6-1	few	ASVDRLRAAYEQY
TRBJ2-7	TRBV12-3/TRBV12-4	few	ASSLGRGVVREQY
TRBJ2-1	TRBV29-1	NA	SVELARRSYNEQF
TRBJ2-5	TRBV9	few	ASSVGNSQETQY
TRBJ2-1	TRBV7-3	few	ASSPYSTISYNEQF
TRBJ2-5	TRBV7-2	few	ASSTRQGETQY
TRBJ2-1	TRBV7-9	NA	ASSLTSGRAAEQF
TRBJ2-3	TRBV12-3/TRBV12-4	NA	ASSSSGQGLHTQY
TRBJ2-2	TRBV12-3/TRBV12-4	few	ASSFGLLAGVSRTGELF
TRBJ2-5	TRBV25-1	few	ASSDRGFQETQY
TRBJ2-3	TRBV24-1	few	ATSDRGGTTLADTQY
TRBJ2-3	TRBV7-2	NA	ASSFQGNTQY
TRBJ1-1	TRBV6-1	NA	ASSRRRDVEAF
TRBJ2-1	TRBV11-3	few	ASSNSGRGHAF
TRBJ2-5	TRBV7-8	NA	ASSPRQASQETQY
TRBJ2-7	TRBV5-8	NA	ASSFRDRGGEQY
TRBJ2-5	TRBV6-5	few	ASSYSRGNQETQY
TRBJ2-1	TRBV20-1	NA	SASGSGSSYNEQF
TRBJ2-2	TRBV3-1	NA	ASSLGLGTIGELF
TRBJ1-4	TRBV5-1	few	ASSLSGKNEKLF
TRBJ2-1	TRBV12-3/TRBV12-4	many	ASSLAPSYNEQF
TRBJ2-7	TRBV9	NA	ASSVSSDRGLEQY
TRBJ2-3	TRBV12-3/TRBV12-4	NA	ASAELTGPSTDTQY
TRBJ2-2	TRBV6-4	few	ASSVEREAGELF
TRBJ2-3	TRBV12-3/TRBV12-4	NA	ASSPQGYTQY
TRBJ2-7	TRBV5-4	NA	ASSPRTRGHEQY
TRBJ2-1	TRBV7-2	few	ASSLVMLREQF
TRBJ2-1	TRBV6-1	NA	ASSQRESRNEQF
TRBJ2-2	TRBV19	NA	ATSFSTGELF
TRBJ2-7	TRBV28	few	ASTNPQGSTLYEQY
TRBJ2-7	TRBV12-3/TRBV12-4	few	ASSLARGEQY
TRBJ2-7	TRBV20-1	NA	TARDGSSYEQY
TRBJ2-5	TRBV12-3/TRBV12-4	few	ASSLLTGQGGETQY
TRBJ2-7	TRBV12-3/TRBV12-4	many	ASSFSHHEQY
TRBJ1-5	TRBV27	NA	ASSISRDQPQH
TRBJ2-1	TRBV30	NA	AWRQGGQHNEQF
TRBJ2-3	TRBV20-1	NA	SASLDQGTSQY
TRBJ2-5	TRBV9	few	ASSEGSGSFETQY
TRBJ2-3	TRBV7-2	NA	ASGLSHPRVTDTQY
TRBJ1-3	TRBV7-2	few	ASSSDVFGNTIY
TRBJ1-1	TRBV12-3/TRBV12-4	NA	ASTATVNTEAF
TRBJ2-7	TRBV7-9	NA	ASSRRETLHEQY
TRBJ2-7	TRBV10-3	NA	AIRRTGETGEQY
TRBJ2-2	TRBV24-1	NA	ATSRQGGSRELF
TRBJ2-5	TRBV7-2	NA	ASSSPSGINQETQY
TRBJ2-7	TRBV7-6	NA	ASSAIGQGPYEQY
TRBJ1-1	TRBV20-1	NA	SARERPLNTEAF
TRBJ2-3	TRBV5-1	few	ASSLGAWERRTDTQY